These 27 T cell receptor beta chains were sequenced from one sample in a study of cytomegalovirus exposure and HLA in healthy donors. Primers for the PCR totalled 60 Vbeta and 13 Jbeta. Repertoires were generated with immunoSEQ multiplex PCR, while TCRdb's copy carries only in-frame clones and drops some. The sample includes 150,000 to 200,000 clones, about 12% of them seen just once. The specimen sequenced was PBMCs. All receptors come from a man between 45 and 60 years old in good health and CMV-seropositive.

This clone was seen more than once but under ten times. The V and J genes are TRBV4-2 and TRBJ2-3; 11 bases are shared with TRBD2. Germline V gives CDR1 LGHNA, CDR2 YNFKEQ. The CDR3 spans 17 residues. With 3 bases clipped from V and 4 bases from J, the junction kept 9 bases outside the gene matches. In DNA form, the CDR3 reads TGTGCCAGCAGCCAGGCCACCGGGACTAGCGGTTCAGATACGCAGTATTTT. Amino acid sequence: CASSQATGTSGSDTQYF.

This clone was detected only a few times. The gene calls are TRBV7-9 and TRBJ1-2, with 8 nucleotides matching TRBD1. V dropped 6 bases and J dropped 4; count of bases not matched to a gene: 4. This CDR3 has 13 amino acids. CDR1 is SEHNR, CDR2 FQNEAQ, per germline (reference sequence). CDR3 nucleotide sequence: TGTGCCAGCAGAAAAGGACAGGGCTATGGCTACACCTTC. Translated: CASRKGQGYGYTF.

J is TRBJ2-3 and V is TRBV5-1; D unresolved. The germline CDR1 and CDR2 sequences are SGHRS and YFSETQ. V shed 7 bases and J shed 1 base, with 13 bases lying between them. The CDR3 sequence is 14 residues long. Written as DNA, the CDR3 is TGCGCCAGCGGCCGAGGTGGAGGCACAGATACGCAGTATTTT. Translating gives CASGRGGGTDTQYF.

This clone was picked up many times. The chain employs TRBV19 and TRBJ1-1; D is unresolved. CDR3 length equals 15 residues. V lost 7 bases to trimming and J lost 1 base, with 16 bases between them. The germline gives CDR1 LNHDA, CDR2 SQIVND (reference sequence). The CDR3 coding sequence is TGTGCCAGTACCAAAAGGATGGCAGGGAACACTGAAGCTTTCTTT. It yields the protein CASTKRMAGNTEAFF.

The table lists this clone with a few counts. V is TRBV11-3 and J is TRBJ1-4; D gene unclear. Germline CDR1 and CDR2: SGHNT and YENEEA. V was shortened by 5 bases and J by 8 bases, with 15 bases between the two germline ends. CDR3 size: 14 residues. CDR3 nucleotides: TGTGCCAGCAGCCTAGGTGGAGTAGGCGAAAAACTGTTTTTT. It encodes CASSLGGVGEKLFF.

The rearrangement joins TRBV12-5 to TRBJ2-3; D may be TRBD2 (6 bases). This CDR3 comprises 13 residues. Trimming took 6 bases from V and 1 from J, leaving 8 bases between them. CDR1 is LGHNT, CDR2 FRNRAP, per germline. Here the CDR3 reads CASGASGTDTQYF. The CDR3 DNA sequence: TGTGCTAGTGGGGCTAGCGGCACAGATACGCAGTATTTT.

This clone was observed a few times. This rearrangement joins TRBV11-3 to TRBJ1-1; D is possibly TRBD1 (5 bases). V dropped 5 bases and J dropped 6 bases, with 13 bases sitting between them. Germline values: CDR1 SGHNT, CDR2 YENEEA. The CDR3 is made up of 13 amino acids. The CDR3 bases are TGTGCCAGCAGCACCGTCACAGGAGCTGAAGCTTTCTTT. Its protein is CASSTVTGAEAFF. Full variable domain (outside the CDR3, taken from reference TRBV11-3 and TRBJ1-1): EAGVVQSPRYKIIEKKQPVAFWCNPISGHNTLYWYLQNLGQGPELLIRYENEEAVDDSQLPKDRFSAERLKGVDSTLKIQPAELGDSAVYLCASSTVTGAEAFFGQGTRLTVV.

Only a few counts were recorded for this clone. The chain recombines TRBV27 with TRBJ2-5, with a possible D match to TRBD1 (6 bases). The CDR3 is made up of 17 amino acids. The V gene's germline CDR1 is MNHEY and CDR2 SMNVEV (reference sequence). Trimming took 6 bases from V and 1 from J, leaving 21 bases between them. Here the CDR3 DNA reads TGTGCCAGCAGCTCTGGACAGTCTCTCCCCTCCCAAGAGACCCAGTACTTC. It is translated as CASSSGQSLPSQETQYF.

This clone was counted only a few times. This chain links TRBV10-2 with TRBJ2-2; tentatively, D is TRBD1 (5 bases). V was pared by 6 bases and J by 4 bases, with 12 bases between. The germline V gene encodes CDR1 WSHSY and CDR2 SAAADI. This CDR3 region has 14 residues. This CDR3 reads CASRKGAGTGELFF. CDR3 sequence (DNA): TGCGCCAGCAGGAAAGGGGCCGGCACCGGGGAGCTGTTTTTT.

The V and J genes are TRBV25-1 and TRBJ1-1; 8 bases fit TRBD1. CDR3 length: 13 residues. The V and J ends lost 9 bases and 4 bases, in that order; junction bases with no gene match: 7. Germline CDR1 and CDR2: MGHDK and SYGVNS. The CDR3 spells CASSDRASTEAFF. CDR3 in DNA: TGTGCCAGTTCGGACAGGGCTAGCACTGAAGCTTTCTTT.

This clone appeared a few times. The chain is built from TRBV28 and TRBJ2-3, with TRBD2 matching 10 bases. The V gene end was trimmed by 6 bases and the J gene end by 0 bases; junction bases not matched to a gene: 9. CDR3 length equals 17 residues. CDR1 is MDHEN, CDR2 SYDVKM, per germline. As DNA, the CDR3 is TGTGCCAGCAGCCGACGGACTAGCGGCGCTAGCACAGATACGCAGTATTTT. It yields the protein CASSRRTSGASTDTQYF.

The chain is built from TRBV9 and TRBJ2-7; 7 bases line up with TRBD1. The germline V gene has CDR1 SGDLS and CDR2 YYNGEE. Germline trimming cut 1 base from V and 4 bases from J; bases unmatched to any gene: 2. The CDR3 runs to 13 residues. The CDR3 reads CASSVTTGYEQYF. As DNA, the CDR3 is TGTGCCAGCAGCGTAACGACAGGGTACGAGCAGTACTTC.

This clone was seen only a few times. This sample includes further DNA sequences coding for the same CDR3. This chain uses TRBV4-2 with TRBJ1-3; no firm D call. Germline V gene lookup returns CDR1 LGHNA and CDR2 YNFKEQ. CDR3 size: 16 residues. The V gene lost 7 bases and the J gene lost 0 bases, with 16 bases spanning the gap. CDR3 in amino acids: CASKLSTRGSGNTIYF. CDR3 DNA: TGTGCCAGCAAACTTTCGACTCGGGGCTCTGGAAACACCATATATTTT.

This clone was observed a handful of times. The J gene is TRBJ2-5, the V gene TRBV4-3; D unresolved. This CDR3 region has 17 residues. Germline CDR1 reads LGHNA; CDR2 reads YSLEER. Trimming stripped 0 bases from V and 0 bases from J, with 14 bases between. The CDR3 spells CASSQDRLPHYQETQYF. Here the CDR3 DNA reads TGCGCCAGCAGCCAAGATCGACTCCCCCACTACCAAGAGACCCAGTACTTC.

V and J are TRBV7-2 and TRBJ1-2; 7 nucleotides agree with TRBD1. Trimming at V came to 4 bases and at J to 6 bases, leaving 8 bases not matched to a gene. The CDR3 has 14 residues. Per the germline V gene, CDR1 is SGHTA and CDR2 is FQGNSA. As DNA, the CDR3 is TGTGCCAGCAGCTCCTTGACAGGGATGAATGGCTACACCTTC. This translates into CASSSLTGMNGYTF.

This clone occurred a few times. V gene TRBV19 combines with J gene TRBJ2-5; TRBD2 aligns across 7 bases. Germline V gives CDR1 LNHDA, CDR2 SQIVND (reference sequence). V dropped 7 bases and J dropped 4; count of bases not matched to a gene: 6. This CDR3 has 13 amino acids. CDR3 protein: CASKAPGGETQYF. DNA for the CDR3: TGTGCCAGTAAGGCGCCGGGAGGAGAGACCCAGTACTTC.

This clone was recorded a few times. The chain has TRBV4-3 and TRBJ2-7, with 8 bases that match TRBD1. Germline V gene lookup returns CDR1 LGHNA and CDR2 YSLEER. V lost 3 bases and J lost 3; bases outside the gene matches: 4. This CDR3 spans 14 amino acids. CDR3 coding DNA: TGCGCCAGCAGCCACCGCGGACAGGGCTACGAGCAGTACGTC. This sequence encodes CASSHRGQGYEQYV.

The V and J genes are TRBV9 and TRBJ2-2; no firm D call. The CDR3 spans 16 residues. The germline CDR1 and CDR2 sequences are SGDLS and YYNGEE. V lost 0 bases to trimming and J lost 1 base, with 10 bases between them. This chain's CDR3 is CASSVGAGLNTGELFF. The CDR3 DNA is TGTGCCAGCAGCGTAGGAGCAGGATTGAACACCGGGGAGCTGTTTTTT.

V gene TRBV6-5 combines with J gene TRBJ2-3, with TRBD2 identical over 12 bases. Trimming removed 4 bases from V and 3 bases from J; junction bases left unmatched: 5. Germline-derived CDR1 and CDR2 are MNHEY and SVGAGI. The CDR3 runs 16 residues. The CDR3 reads CASSSLLAGGTDTQYF. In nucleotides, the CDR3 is TGTGCCAGCAGTTCCCTACTAGCGGGGGGAACAGATACGCAGTATTTT.

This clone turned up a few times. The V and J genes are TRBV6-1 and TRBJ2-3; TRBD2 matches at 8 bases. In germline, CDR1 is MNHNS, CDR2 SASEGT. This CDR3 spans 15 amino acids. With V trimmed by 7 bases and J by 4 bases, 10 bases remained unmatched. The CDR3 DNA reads TGTGCCAGCACCAGACTAGCGACTGGAGCAGATACGCAGTATTTT. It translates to CASTRLATGADTQYF.

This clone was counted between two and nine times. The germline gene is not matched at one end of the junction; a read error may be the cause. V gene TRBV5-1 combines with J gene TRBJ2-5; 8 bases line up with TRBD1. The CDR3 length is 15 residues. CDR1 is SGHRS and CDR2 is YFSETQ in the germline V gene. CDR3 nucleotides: TGCGCCAGCAGCTTGGGAGGCAGGGGGCAAGAAACCCAGTACTTC. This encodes CASSLGGRGQETQYF.

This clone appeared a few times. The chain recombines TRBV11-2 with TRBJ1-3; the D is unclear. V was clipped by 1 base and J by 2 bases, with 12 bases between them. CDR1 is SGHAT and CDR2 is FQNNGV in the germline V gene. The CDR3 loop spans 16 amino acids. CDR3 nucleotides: TGTGCCAGCAGCTTAGGCTGGTTAGGAGCTGGAAACACCATATATTTT. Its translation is CASSLGWLGAGNTIYF.

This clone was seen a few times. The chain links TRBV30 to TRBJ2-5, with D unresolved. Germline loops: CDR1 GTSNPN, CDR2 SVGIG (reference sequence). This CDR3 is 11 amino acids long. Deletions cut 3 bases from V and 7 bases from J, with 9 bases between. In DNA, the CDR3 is TGTGCCTGGAGCGCATCGGGGACCCAGTACTTC. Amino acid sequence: CAWSASGTQYF.

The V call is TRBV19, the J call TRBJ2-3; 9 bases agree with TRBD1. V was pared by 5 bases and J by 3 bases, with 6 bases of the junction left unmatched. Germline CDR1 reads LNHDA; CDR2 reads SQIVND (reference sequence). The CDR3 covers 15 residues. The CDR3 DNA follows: TGTGCCAGTAGTCAGAGGGGACAGGGAACAGATACGCAGTATTTT. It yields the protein CASSQRGQGTDTQYF.

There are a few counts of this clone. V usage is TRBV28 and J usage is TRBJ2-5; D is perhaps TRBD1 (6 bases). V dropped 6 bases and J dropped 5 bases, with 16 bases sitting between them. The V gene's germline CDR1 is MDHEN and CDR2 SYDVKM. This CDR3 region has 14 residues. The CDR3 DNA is TGTGCCAGCAGGGGGACACCCTCCCGGGAGACCCAGTACTTC. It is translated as CASRGTPSRETQYF.

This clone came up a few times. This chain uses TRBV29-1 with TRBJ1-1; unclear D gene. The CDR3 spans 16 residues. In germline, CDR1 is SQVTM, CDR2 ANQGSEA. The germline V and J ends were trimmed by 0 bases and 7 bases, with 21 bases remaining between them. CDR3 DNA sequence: TGCAGCGTTGAAGATCGAATTAGGACGGGAGGATATGAAGCTTTCTTT. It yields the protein CSVEDRIRTGGYEAFF.

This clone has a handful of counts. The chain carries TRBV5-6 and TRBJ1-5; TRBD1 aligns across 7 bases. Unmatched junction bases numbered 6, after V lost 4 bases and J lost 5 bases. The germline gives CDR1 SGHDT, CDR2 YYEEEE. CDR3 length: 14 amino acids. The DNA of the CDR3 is TGTGCCAGCAGCCCTAACAGGGGACATCAGCCCCAGCATTTT. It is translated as CASSPNRGHQPQHF. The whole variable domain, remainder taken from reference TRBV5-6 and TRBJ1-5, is DAGVTQSPTHLIKTRGQQVTLRCSPKSGHDTVSWYQQALGQGPQFIFQYYEEEERQRGNFPDRFSGHQFPNYSSELNVNALLLGDSALYLCASSPNRGHQPQHFGDGTRLSIL.